The 30 T cell receptor beta chains presented below share a single source sample, sequenced in a study of metastatic and nonmetastatic thyroid tumors (dated by TCRdb to the early 2020s). Libraries were constructed by PCR. The run used an Illumina HiSeq 4000. TCRdb reprocessed the public reads (quality trimming at Q25 with fastp, clone calling with MiXCR) and kept in-frame beta chains. The sample yields around 17,000 clones; 13% were counted once. Together, the top ten hold 25% to 30% of the sample. No patient had received any treatment before thyroid surgery. Sequencing input: blood. All receptors derive from a female donor with papillary thyroid cancer or a benign thyroid nodule (not recorded which). Some clones in this sample may be carry-over from other donors' samples.

This clone appeared many times. The chain is built from TRBV20-1 and TRBJ2-6; TRBD2 might be the D (5 bases). The ends were cut back, 0 bases at V and 0 bases at J, with 15 bases in the middle. The CDR3 sequence is 18 residues long. CDR1 and CDR2 from the germline V gene are DFQATT and SNEGSKA (reference sequence). This CDR3 reads CSARDYALRGSGANVLTF. The CDR3 nucleotides are TGCAGTGCTAGAGATTATGCCTTACGGGGCTCTGGGGCCAACGTCCTGACTTTC.

As to this clone: A read error is possible here, since a much larger clone lies one base away. Other DNA sequences of this sample code for an identical CDR3. V is TRBV10-3 and J is TRBJ1-1; perhaps TRBD1 as D (6 bases). Germline V CDR1 and CDR2: ENHRY, SYGVKD. The CDR3 length is 14 residues. Written as DNA, the CDR3 is TGTGCCATCAGTCCTGGGACAACGAACACTGAAGCCTTCTTT. Amino acid sequence: CAISPGTTNTEAFF.

V gene TRBV6-1 combines with J gene TRBJ1-2; 7 bases match TRBD1. CDR1 and CDR2 from the germline V gene are MNHNS and SASEGT. This CDR3 is built from 15 residues. V gave up 5 bases and J gave up 8 bases; unmatched junction bases: 14. The CDR3 here is CASSTEYRGAYGYTF. The CDR3 DNA reads TGTGCCAGCAGTACCGAATACAGGGGCGCTTACGGCTACACCTTC.

This clone was found many times. As DNA, the CDR3 is TGCAGTGTAACGACGGGGGTTAACTATGGCTACACCTTC. It yields the protein CSVTTGVNYGYTF. The chain combines TRBV20-1 with TRBJ1-2; D is possibly TRBD1 (5 bases). Germline V gene sequence: CDR1 DFQATT, CDR2 SNEGSKA (reference sequence). This CDR3 is built from 13 residues. The V and J ends lost 7 bases and 1 base respectively, with 13 bases between them.

Regarding this clone: A read error is possible here, since a much larger clone lies one base away. This chain connects TRBV5-1 to TRBJ2-5; no clear D. Germline V gives CDR1 SGHRS, CDR2 YFSETQ. This CDR3 is built from 14 residues. With 7 bases removed from V and 5 bases from J, the gap between germline ends came to 18 bases. CDR3 sequence: CASGLRDRWETQYF. The CDR3 nucleotides read TGCGCCAGCGGCCTCCGCGATAGATGGGAGACCCAGTACTTC.

In this sample, this clone turned up many times. The chain carries TRBV11-2 and TRBJ2-5, with TRBD2 matching over 10 bases. V dropped 6 bases and J dropped 4; count of bases not matched to a gene: 5. This CDR3 contains 14 residues. Germline V gene sequence: CDR1 SGHAT, CDR2 FQNNGV. CDR3 sequence (DNA): TGTGCCAGCAGATCTAGCGGGGGAACAGAGACCCAGTACTTC. Residues: CASRSSGGTETQYF.

This chain joins TRBV6-1 and TRBJ1-6; D is undetermined. CDR3 length: 14 residues. Per germline, CDR1 MNHNS and CDR2 SASEGT. Trimming removed 6 bases at V and 5 bases at J, with 11 bases between. The CDR3 protein is CASRRLGDNSPLHF. CDR3 DNA: TGTGCCAGCAGACGACTTGGCGATAATTCACCCCTCCACTTT.

Many counts were recorded for this clone. The V gene is TRBV19, the J gene TRBJ1-4; 7 bases are shared with TRBD1. CDR3 size: 13 residues. V gave up 7 bases and J gave up 5 bases; unmatched junction bases: 4. Germline-derived CDR1 and CDR2 are LNHDA and SQIVND (reference sequence). CDR3 sequence (DNA): TGTGCCAGTAAGGACAGGCCAAATGAAAAACTGTTTTTT. As protein: CASKDRPNEKLFF.

This clone was picked up many times. The V and J genes are TRBV30 and TRBJ1-1, with a possible D match to TRBD1 (6 bases). The CDR3 has 16 amino acids. V gave up 3 bases and J gave up 5 bases, with 22 bases separating them. CDR1 GTSNPN and CDR2 SVGIG come from the germline V gene (reference sequence). The CDR3 DNA reads as TGTGCCTGGAGGGCCCGACCGCTCAAGGGGGGGACTGAAGCTTTCTTT. Encoded protein: CAWRARPLKGGTEAFF.

This clone was seen ten or more times. This chain uses TRBV9 with TRBJ2-7; D might be TRBD2 (6 bases). The germline gives CDR1 SGDLS, CDR2 YYNGEE. Between the trimmed V and J ends, which lost 0 bases and 7 bases, there was a span of 20 bases. This CDR3 has 16 amino acids. The CDR3 spells CASSVGQSGGWGEQYF. In DNA, the CDR3 is TGTGCCAGCAGCGTAGGACAGAGTGGAGGGTGGGGGGAGCAGTACTTC.

This clone qualifies as medium-sized. The rearrangement links TRBV12-3 or TRBV12-4 to TRBJ2-7; D unclear. Trimming cost V 4 bases and J 0 bases, with 13 bases left between them. This CDR3 contains 15 residues. CDR3 in amino acids: CASSSRSTVSYEQYF. The CDR3 DNA follows: TGTGCCAGCAGTTCCCGATCGACCGTCTCCTACGAGCAGTACTTC.

This clone is judged medium-sized (0.01 to 0.1%). This chain joins TRBV28 and TRBJ1-3; D ambiguous. Trimming took off 6 bases at V and 2 bases at J, with 8 bases between the two ends. The length of the CDR3 is 13 residues. Germline V lookup: CDR1 MDHEN, CDR2 SYDVKM. CDR3 loop: CASRWKAGNTIYF. In DNA form, the CDR3 reads TGTGCCAGCAGGTGGAAGGCTGGAAACACCATATATTTT.

This clone is labeled as medium-sized. The rearrangement links TRBV6-1 to TRBJ2-7; D perhaps matches TRBD2 (5 bases). Trimming pared 6 bases from V and 0 bases from J, leaving 15 bases between. This CDR3 contains 15 residues. Germline assignment: CDR1 MNHNS and CDR2 SASEGT. The CDR3 DNA reads TGTGCCAGCAGAGGAAGAGGGCCGAGCTCCTACGAGCAGTACTTC. It encodes CASRGRGPSSYEQYF.

By proportion, this clone is medium-sized. This chain uses TRBV6-1 with TRBJ1-3, with D unclear. In germline, CDR1 is MNHNS, CDR2 SASEGT. The CDR3 is made up of 13 amino acids. The V end was cut by 6 bases, the J end by 2 bases, with 8 bases between. The CDR3: CASSELTGNTIYF. CDR3 nucleotide sequence: TGTGCCAGCAGCGAGTTGACTGGAAACACCATATATTTT.

This clone was recorded many times. This may be a read error: a much more frequent sequence differs by one nucleotide. The same CDR3 is also encoded by other DNA sequences in this sample. The chain employs TRBV12-3 or TRBV12-4 and TRBJ1-1; no firm D call. The CDR3 consists of 12 residues. The CDR3 region is CASSLVGTEAFF. In nucleotides, the CDR3 is TGTGCCAGCAGTTTAGTGGGCACTGAGGCTTTCTTT.

The sample holds a few counts of this clone. CDR3 in DNA: TGTGCCAGCAGCTGGGACAGGTTCTACGAGCAGTACTTC. Translating gives CASSWDRFYEQYF. The J gene is TRBJ2-7, the V gene TRBV6-1, with TRBD1 identical over 8 bases. CDR3 length: 13 amino acids. Trimming took 6 bases from V and 3 from J; bases not matched to a gene: 4. The V gene's germline CDR1 is MNHNS and CDR2 SASEGT.

This clone came up many times. The chain links TRBV7-3 to TRBJ2-2; D tentatively fits TRBD1 or TRBD2 (5 bases each). The CDR3 extends over 14 amino acids. The V end lost 10 bases, the J end lost 1 base, and 13 bases lay between the germline ends. CDR1 is SGHTA, CDR2 FQGTGA, per germline. CDR3 sequence reads: CATSLQENTGELFF. The CDR3 DNA follows: TGTGCCACTAGCCTACAGGAGAACACCGGGGAGCTGTTTTTT. Variable domain in full (rest from reference TRBV7-3 and TRBJ2-2): GAGVSQTPSNKVTEKGKYVELRCDPISGHTALYWYRQSLGQGPEFLIYFQGTGAADDSGLPNDRFFAVRPEGSVSTLKIQRTERGDSAVYLCATSLQENTGELFFGEGSRLTVL.

V usage is TRBV20-1 and J usage is TRBJ2-2; D is perhaps TRBD1 (6 bases). Deletions cut 5 bases from V and 10 bases from J, with 23 bases between. Germline CDR1 is DFQATT and CDR2 is SNEGSKA (reference sequence). The CDR3 sequence is 15 residues long. CDR3 loop: CSAVTGSPKAVELFF. CDR3 DNA: TGCAGTGCTGTTACAGGGTCCCCTAAGGCCGTGGAGCTGTTTTTT.

This clone was counted at least ten times. A read error may account for a junction end that differs from germline. The chain carries TRBV27 and TRBJ2-4; 13 bases agree with TRBD2. The CDR3 runs to 18 residues. Germline CDR1 and CDR2: MNHEY and SMNVEV (reference sequence). The CDR3 reads CASSLSGLAGDGLNIQYF. The CDR3 DNA sequence: TGTGCCAGCAGTCTATCAGGACTAGCGGGAGACGGGTTGAACATTCAGTACTTC.

This clone appeared many times. The chain combines TRBV5-1 with TRBJ2-3, with D uncertain. Trimming cost V 0 bases and J 4 bases, with 12 bases left between them. This CDR3 region has 15 residues. Per the germline V gene, CDR1 is SGHRS and CDR2 is YFSETQ. The CDR3 loop reads CASSLAGSPPDTQYF. The CDR3 DNA reads TGCGCCAGCAGCTTGGCCGGAAGTCCCCCAGATACGCAGTATTTT.

This clone has ten or more counts. CDR3 sequence reads: CASSLDRGGDYGYTF. The CDR3 nucleotides read TGTGCCAGCAGCTTAGATCGAGGGGGCGACTATGGCTACACCTTC. V and J are TRBV5-5 and TRBJ1-2, with TRBD1 identical over 7 bases. This CDR3 comprises 15 residues. Germline CDR1 is SGHKS and CDR2 is YYEKEE (reference sequence). V dropped 2 bases and J dropped 3; count of bases not matched to a gene: 7.

As to this clone: A clone one base away is much larger, so this may be a read error. Other DNA sequences in the same sample also yield this CDR3. The J gene is TRBJ2-4, the V gene TRBV20-1; TRBD1 is a possible D gene (5 bases). The CDR3 is 16 residues long. Trimming pared 1 base from V and 1 base from J, leaving 14 bases between. Germline V gene data show CDR1 as DFQATT and CDR2 as SNEGSKA (reference sequence). This CDR3 is CSARVALGVAKNIQYF. The CDR3 DNA sequence: TGCAGTGCTAGAGTAGCATTAGGGGTGGCCAAAAACATTCAGTACTTC.

On this clone itself: At one end, the junction sequence differs from germline, possibly due to a read error. The chain combines TRBV19 with TRBJ1-3; tentative D call: TRBD1 (5 bases). This CDR3 region has 16 residues. Germline values: CDR1 LNHDA, CDR2 SQIVND (reference sequence). The CDR3 loop is CASRNFREGCGNTRYF. For the CDR3, the DNA is TGTGCCAGTAGAAACTTCAGGGAAGGCTGTGGAAACACCAGATATTTT.

This clone was seen at least ten times. A read error may be the cause here, since a much bigger clone is one base away. CDR3 bases: TGTGCCTGCAGTTCTCCCTATGAGCAGTTCTTC. Its translation is CACSSPYEQFF. The V and J genes are TRBV28 and TRBJ2-1; no firm D call. Per germline, CDR1 MDHEN and CDR2 SYDVKM. This CDR3 has 11 amino acids.

This clone has a count of ten or more. The junction differs from germline at one of its ends, possibly a read error. The CDR3 loop reads CAGSLRSTGDTEAFF. Here the CDR3 DNA reads TGCGCCGGCAGCTTGCGATCGACAGGGGACACTGAAGCTTTCTTT. This chain joins TRBV5-1 and TRBJ1-1; TRBD1 agrees at 8 bases. The CDR3 totals 15 residues. The germline V gene encodes CDR1 SGHRS and CDR2 YFSETQ.

This clone came up many times. The V gene is TRBV27, the J gene TRBJ1-5; 11 positions agree with TRBD1. This CDR3 is built from 16 residues. Per the germline V gene, CDR1 is MNHEY and CDR2 is SMNVEV (reference sequence). The ends lost 3 bases at V and 4 bases at J; junction bases unmatched: 5. The CDR3 DNA sequence: TGTGCCAGCAGTTTCTCCGGGACAGGGGGAAATCAGCCCCAGCATTTT. It is translated as CASSFSGTGGNQPQHF.

A few counts support this clone. The J gene is TRBJ1-1, the V gene TRBV10-3; 9 positions agree with TRBD1. The CDR3 is 14 residues long. The trim removed 6 bases at V and 2 bases at J, leaving 4 bases unmatched. Germline loops: CDR1 ENHRY, CDR2 SYGVKD. CDR3 loop: CAISLDRGNTEAFF. As DNA, the CDR3 is TGTGCCATCAGCCTGGACAGGGGTAACACTGAAGCTTTCTTT.

This clone counts as medium-sized (0.01 to 0.1%). CDR3 in DNA: TGTGCCAGCAGTGTACAGGGTGATACGCAGTATTTT. Translation gives CASSVQGDTQYF. The V gene is TRBV28, the J gene TRBJ2-3; perhaps TRBD1 as D (6 bases). Germline CDR1 MDHEN, CDR2 SYDVKM. Trimming pared 5 bases from V and 6 bases from J, leaving 9 bases between. CDR3 length: 12 amino acids.

This clone was recorded many times. This chain links TRBV18 with TRBJ2-5; a possible D gene is TRBD1 (5 bases). Germline CDR1 and CDR2: KGHSH and LQKENI. V was clipped by 1 base and J by 4 bases, with 7 bases between them. The CDR3 totals 13 residues. The DNA of the CDR3 is TGTGCCAGCTCACCACAAGGGGTAGAGACCCAGTACTTC. This gives the protein CASSPQGVETQYF.

The chain combines TRBV20-1 with TRBJ2-7; D might be TRBD1 or TRBD2, each matching 6 bases. CDR3 length: 17 residues. Germline CDR1 is DFQATT and CDR2 is SNEGSKA (reference sequence). V was shortened by 1 base and J by 0 bases, with 19 bases between the two germline ends. The CDR3 spells CSARVLTGALSSYEQYF. The CDR3 nucleotides read TGCAGTGCTAGAGTTCTCACGGGGGCCCTGAGCTCCTACGAGCAGTACTTC.